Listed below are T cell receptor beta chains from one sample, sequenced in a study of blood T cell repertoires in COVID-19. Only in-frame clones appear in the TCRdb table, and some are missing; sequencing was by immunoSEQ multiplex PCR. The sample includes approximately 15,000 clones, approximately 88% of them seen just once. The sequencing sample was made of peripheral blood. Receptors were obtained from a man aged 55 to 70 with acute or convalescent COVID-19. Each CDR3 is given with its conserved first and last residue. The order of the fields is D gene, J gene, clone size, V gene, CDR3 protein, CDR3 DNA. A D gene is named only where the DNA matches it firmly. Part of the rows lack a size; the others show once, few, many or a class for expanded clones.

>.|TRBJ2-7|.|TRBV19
CASSVTDSYEQYF
TGTGCCAGTAGTGTGACAGACTCCTACGAGCAGTACTTC
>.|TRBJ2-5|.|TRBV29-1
CSAGPRETQYF
TGCAGCGCTGGGCCCCGAGAGACCCAGTACTTC
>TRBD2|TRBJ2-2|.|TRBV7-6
CASSSRLAANTGELFF
TGTGCCAGCAGCTCCCGACTAGCGGCTAACACCGGGGAGCTGTTTTTT
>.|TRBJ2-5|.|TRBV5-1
CASSLDHPQETQYF
TGCGCCAGCAGCTTGGATCATCCCCAAGAGACCCAGTACTTC
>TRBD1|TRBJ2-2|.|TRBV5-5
CASSPHPGTGDTGELFF
TGTGCCAGCAGTCCTCACCCCGGGACAGGCGACACCGGGGAGCTGTTTTTT
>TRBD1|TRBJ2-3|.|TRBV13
CASRSGTGGADTQYF
TGTGCCAGCAGGTCCGGGACAGGGGGCGCAGATACGCAGTATTTT
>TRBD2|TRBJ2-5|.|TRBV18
CASSPGSSGGKTQYF
TGTGCCAGCTCACCCGGATCCTCGGGGGGAAAGACCCAGTACTTC
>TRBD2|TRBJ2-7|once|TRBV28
CASSSIAGGDYEQYF
TGTGCCAGCAGTTCTATAGCGGGAGGGGACTACGAGCAGTACTTC
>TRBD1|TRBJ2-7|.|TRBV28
CASSTRDRGIYEQYF
TGTGCCAGCAGTACCCGGGACAGGGGGATCTACGAGCAGTACTTC
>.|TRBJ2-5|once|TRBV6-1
CASSELRETQYF
TGTGCCAGCAGTGAATTGCGGGAGACCCAGTACTTC
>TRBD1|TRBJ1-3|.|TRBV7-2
CASRGGQGFSGNTIYF
TGTGCCAGCAGAGGCGGACAGGGATTCTCTGGAAACACCATATATTTT
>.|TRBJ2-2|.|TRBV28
CASTPANTGELFF
TGTGCCAGCACCCCAGCGAACACCGGGGAGCTGTTTTTT
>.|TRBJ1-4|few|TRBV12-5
CASSGTKSGDNEKLFF
TGTGCTAGCTCAGGGACAAAATCTGGGGACAATGAAAAACTGTTTTTT
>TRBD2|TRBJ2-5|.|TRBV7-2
CASSLASTSGQETQYF
TGTGCCAGCAGCTTAGCGTCTACTAGCGGCCAAGAGACCCAGTACTTC
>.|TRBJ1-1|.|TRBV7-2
CASSPWNRPTEAFF
TGTGCCAGCAGCCCCTGGAACAGGCCCACTGAAGCTTTCTTT
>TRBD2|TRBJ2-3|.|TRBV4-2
CASSQGNSGAPTQYF
TGTGCCAGCAGCCAAGGGAATAGCGGGGCCCCTACTCAGTATTTT
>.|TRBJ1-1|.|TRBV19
CASSVSTEAFF
TGTGCCAGTAGTGTTTCAACTGAGGCTTTCTTT
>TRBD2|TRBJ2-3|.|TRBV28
CASIPSGGAGGTDTQYF
TGTGCCAGCATTCCGTCGGGGGGAGCGGGAGGAACAGATACGCAGTATTTT
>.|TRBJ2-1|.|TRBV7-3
CASSLTDEMDNEQFF
TGTGCCAGCAGCCTTACAGATGAGATGGACAATGAGCAGTTCTTC
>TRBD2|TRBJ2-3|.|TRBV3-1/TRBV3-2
CASSQQGGRTDTQYF
TGTGCCAGCAGCCAACAGGGCGGGAGAACAGATACGCAGTATTTT
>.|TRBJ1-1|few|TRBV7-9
CASSTPLALLEGGGTEAFF
TGTGCCAGCAGCACCCCCCTGGCCCTTCTCGAGGGCGGCGGCACTGAAGCTTTCTTT
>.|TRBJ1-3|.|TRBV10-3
CAISESTGIGNGNTIYF
TGTGCCATCAGTGAGTCGACTGGAATCGGCAACGGAAACACCATATATTTT
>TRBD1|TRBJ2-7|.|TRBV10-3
CAISGTAASYEQYF
TGTGCCATCAGCGGGACAGCCGCATCCTACGAGCAGTACTTC
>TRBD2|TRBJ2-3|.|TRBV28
CASSWGGRDTQYF
TGTGCCAGCAGTTGGGGGGGGAGGGATACGCAGTATTTT
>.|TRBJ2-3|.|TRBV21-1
CASSKRREAGRCTDTQYF
TGTGCCAGCAGCAAAAGGCGTGAGGCGGGGCGGTGCACAGATACGCAGTATTTT
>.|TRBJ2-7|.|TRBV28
CASSFSVYEQYF
TGTGCCAGCAGTTTCTCAGTCTACGAGCAGTACTTC
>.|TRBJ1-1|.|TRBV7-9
CASSSRMTEAFF
TGTGCCAGCAGCTCGCGGATGACTGAAGCTTTCTTT
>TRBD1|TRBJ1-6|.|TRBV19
CASRYLYRGDNSPLHF
TGTGCCAGTAGATACCTCTACAGGGGTGATAATTCACCCCTCCACTTT
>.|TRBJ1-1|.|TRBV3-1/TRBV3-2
CASSQVGGTEAFF
TGTGCCAGCAGCCAAGTGGGGGGCACTGAAGCTTTCTTT
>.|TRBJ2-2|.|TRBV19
CASSISLRKNTGELFF
TGTGCCAGTAGTATATCCCTCAGAAAGAACACCGGGGAGCTGTTTTTT
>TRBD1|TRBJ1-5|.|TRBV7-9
CASSSGDRGRIQPQHF
TGTGCCAGCAGCTCGGGAGACAGGGGGCGGATTCAGCCCCAGCATTTT
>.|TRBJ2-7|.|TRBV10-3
CAISVDSYEQYF
TGTGCCATCAGTGTCGACAGCTACGAGCAGTACTTC
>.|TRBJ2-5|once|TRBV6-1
CASRAREVETQYF
TGTGCCAGCAGAGCCAGGGAGGTTGAGACCCAGTACTTC
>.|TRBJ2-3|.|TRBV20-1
CSASGGVGGASTDTQYF
TGCAGTGCTAGTGGCGGGGTTGGCGGCGCTAGCACAGATACGCAGTATTTT
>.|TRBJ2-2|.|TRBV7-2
CASSPRWELFF
TGTGCCAGCAGCCCACGGTGGGAGCTGTTTTTT
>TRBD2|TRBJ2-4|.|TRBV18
CASSPPGLAGGTAKNIQYF
TGTGCCAGCTCACCACCGGGACTAGCGGGAGGAACGGCCAAAAACATTCAGTACTTC
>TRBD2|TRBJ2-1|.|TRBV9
CASSVAAGVLNEQFF
TGTGCCAGCAGCGTAGCGGCGGGAGTCCTAAATGAGCAGTTCTTC
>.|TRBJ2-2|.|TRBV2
CASNQGRSTGELFF
TGTGCCAGCAATCAGGGCCGGAGCACCGGGGAGCTGTTTTTT
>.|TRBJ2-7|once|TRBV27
CASGLLEDEQYF
TGTGCCAGCGGGCTGTTGGAGGACGAGCAGTACTTC
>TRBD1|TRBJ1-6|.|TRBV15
CATSREGDRGVSPLHF
TGTGCCACCAGCAGAGAGGGGGACAGGGGTGTTTCACCCCTCCACTTT
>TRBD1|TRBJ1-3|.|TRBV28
CASSTGGRGNTIYF
TGTGCCAGCAGTACAGGGGGCAGGGGAAACACCATATATTTT